A selection of T cell receptor beta chains follows, all from one sample in a study of blood T cell repertoires in COVID-19. The repertoire was sequenced with immunoSEQ multiplex PCR; TCRdb's copy has only in-frame clones and lacks some. The top ten hold almost 4% of the sample, which has about 320,000 clones, around nine tenths seen once. The specimen was PBMCs or T cells enriched from blood (not recorded which). The receptor source for this set is a woman between 25 and 40 years old who had been exposed to COVID-19. The CDR3 runs from the conserved cysteine through the conserved F or W. D genes are given only for firm matches. The size of a clone is reported for some rows only, either as once, few or many, or as a class for expanded clones.

V,size,J,length,D,CDR3,DNA
TRBV5-1,-,TRBJ1-5,14,-,CASSPDSPNQPQHF,TGCGCCAGCAGCCCGGACTCTCCCAATCAGCCCCAGCATTTT
TRBV13,-,TRBJ2-5,15,TRBD1,CASSLVGTGGETQYF,TGTGCCAGCAGCTTAGTTGGGACAGGGGGCGAGACCCAGTACTTC
TRBV11-2,-,TRBJ1-1,14,TRBD1,CASSSEGANTEAFF,TGTGCCAGCAGTTCAGAGGGGGCGAACACTGAAGCTTTCTTT
TRBV11-3,-,TRBJ2-5,13,-,CASSLGRVGTQYF,TGTGCCAGCAGCTTAGGTCGGGTTGGGACCCAGTACTTC
TRBV4-3,-,TRBJ1-4,16,-,CASSQELWTFGEKLFF,TGCGCCAGCAGCCAAGAACTATGGACATTCGGAGAAAAACTGTTTTTT
TRBV9,once,TRBJ2-5,16,TRBD2,CASSAGAGALQETQYF,TGTGCCAGCAGCGCCGGAGCGGGGGCACTCCAAGAGACCCAGTACTTC
TRBV9,-,TRBJ1-1,16,-,CASSVDYSQGRTEAFF,TGTGCCAGCAGCGTAGATTATAGTCAGGGGCGTACTGAAGCTTTCTTT
TRBV4-1,-,TRBJ1-1,15,-,CASTQRLGSVTEAFF,TGCGCCAGCACCCAACGACTGGGGAGTGTCACTGAAGCTTTCTTT
TRBV24-1,-,TRBJ2-7,16,-,CATSAPGVRSTYEQYF,TGTGCCACCAGTGCCCCAGGGGTCAGATCTACCTACGAGCAGTACTTC
TRBV5-1,once,TRBJ1-2,14,TRBD1,CASSLGTDLYGYTF,TGCGCCAGCAGCTTAGGGACAGACCTTTATGGCTACACCTTC
TRBV9,-,TRBJ2-5,15,TRBD2,CASSVGTSAGETQYF,TGTGCCAGCAGCGTCGGGACTAGCGCGGGAGAGACCCAGTACTTC
TRBV6-1,-,TRBJ2-7,17,TRBD2,CASSELSPSGGPYEQYF,TGTGCCAGCAGTGAACTCTCCCCTAGCGGGGGTCCCTACGAGCAGTACTTC
TRBV7-2,-,TRBJ1-4,14,TRBD1,CASSLQGAFEKLFF,TGTGCCAGCAGCTTACAGGGGGCATTTGAAAAACTGTTTTTT
TRBV7-9,-,TRBJ2-2,16,-,CASSLFGGTNTGELFF,TGTGCCAGCAGCTTATTTGGGGGGACGAACACCGGGGAGCTGTTTTTT
TRBV11-2,few,TRBJ2-2,13,TRBD2,CASSLGRERELFF,TGTGCCAGCAGCTTGGGGAGGGAACGGGAGCTGTTTTTT
TRBV10-3,-,TRBJ1-2,13,TRBD1,CAIRDRADYGYTF,TGTGCCATCAGGGACAGGGCTGACTATGGCTACACCTTC
TRBV5-5,-,TRBJ2-3,12,-,CASSLQGDTQYF,TGTGCCAGCAGCTTACAGGGAGATACGCAGTATTTT
TRBV19,-,TRBJ1-2,13,-,CASSSEGNYGYTF,TGTGCCAGTAGCTCGGAGGGGAACTATGGCTACACCTTC
TRBV13,-,TRBJ2-7,11,-,CASSFRDEQYF,TGTGCCAGCAGCTTCCGTGACGAGCAGTACTTC
TRBV4-3,-,TRBJ2-5,14,TRBD1,CASSPTGKSETQYF,TGCGCCAGCAGCCCGACAGGGAAGTCGGAGACCCAGTACTTC
TRBV12-5,-,TRBJ2-5,15,-,CASVHRVPGQETQYF,TGTGCTAGTGTCCACAGGGTCCCGGGGCAAGAGACCCAGTACTTC
TRBV7-9,-,TRBJ1-6,14,-,CASSSGQDNSPLHF,TGTGCCAGCAGCTCCGGACAAGATAATTCACCCCTCCACTTT
TRBV4-1,-,TRBJ1-4,16,-,CASSQDGTVTNEKLFF,TGCGCCAGCAGCCAAGACGGAACAGTTACTAATGAAAAACTGTTTTTT
TRBV3-1/TRBV3-2,-,TRBJ1-2,14,-,CASTTTRQNYGYTF,TGTGCCAGCACCACCACGAGACAGAACTATGGCTACACCTTC
TRBV27,many,TRBJ2-7,14,TRBD1,CASSNRQGSYEQYF,TGTGCCAGCAGTAACCGACAGGGGTCCTACGAGCAGTACTTC
TRBV2,-,TRBJ1-2,13,TRBD1,CASSVGRGHGYTF,TGTGCCAGCAGTGTAGGCAGGGGGCACGGCTACACCTTC
TRBV7-2,-,TRBJ1-1,13,-,CASSRGGGAEAFF,TGTGCCAGCAGTCGGGGTGGTGGGGCTGAAGCTTTCTTT
TRBV10-2,once,TRBJ2-6,16,-,CASSLRGFSGANVLTF,TGCGCCAGCAGTTTAAGGGGTTTTTCTGGGGCCAACGTCCTGACTTTC
TRBV6-5,-,TRBJ2-1,15,TRBD2,CASSRSGGARNEQFF,TGTGCCAGCAGTAGAAGCGGGGGGGCCAGAAATGAGCAGTTCTTC
TRBV27,-,TRBJ2-7,13,-,CASSPRRTYEQYF,TGTGCCAGCAGTCCGCGGCGGACCTACGAGCAGTACTTC
TRBV27,few,TRBJ2-3,15,TRBD2,CASSLSLAGTDTQYF,TGTGCCAGCAGTTTATCACTAGCGGGGACAGATACGCAGTATTTT
TRBV7-9,-,TRBJ2-3,13,-,CASSLGRLDTQYF,TGTGCCAGCAGCTTAGGGCGGTTAGATACGCAGTATTTT
TRBV11-2,-,TRBJ1-2,13,-,CASSLTGSYGYTF,TGTGCCAGCAGCCTTACAGGGTCCTATGGCTACACCTTC
TRBV4-3,-,TRBJ2-5,16,-,CASSQGFTGRQETQYF,TGCGCCAGCAGCCAAGGTTTCACAGGGCGGCAAGAGACCCAGTACTTC
TRBV6-6,-,TRBJ2-7,14,TRBD1,CASSYPDRAQGQYF,TGTGCCAGCAGTTACCCTGACAGGGCTCAGGGGCAGTACTTC
TRBV6-9,-,TRBJ2-3,18,TRBD2,CASSYRTSGGAFSDTQYF,TGTGCCAGCAGTTATCGGACTAGCGGGGGGGCCTTCTCAGATACGCAGTATTTT
TRBV19,-,TRBJ2-5,12,-,CASGRNKETQYF,TGTGCCAGTGGGCGTAACAAGGAGACCCAGTACTTC
TRBV7-8,-,TRBJ2-3,18,TRBD1,CASSFLYRDRGRVDTQYF,TGTGCCAGCAGTTTCCTCTACCGGGACAGGGGGCGCGTAGATACGCAGTATTTT
TRBV2,-,TRBJ1-6,16,TRBD1,CASSRQGAFYNSPLHF,TGTGCCAGCAGTCGACAGGGGGCCTTCTATAATTCACCCCTCCACTTT
TRBV7-9,-,TRBJ1-2,17,TRBD1,CASSLGLMGQGGGGYTF,TGTGCCAGCAGCTTAGGCTTGATGGGACAGGGCGGAGGTGGCTACACCTTC
TRBV5-1,-,TRBJ2-5,15,-,CASSLLGRREETQYF,TGCGCCAGCAGCTTGTTGGGTCGGAGGGAAGAGACCCAGTACTTC